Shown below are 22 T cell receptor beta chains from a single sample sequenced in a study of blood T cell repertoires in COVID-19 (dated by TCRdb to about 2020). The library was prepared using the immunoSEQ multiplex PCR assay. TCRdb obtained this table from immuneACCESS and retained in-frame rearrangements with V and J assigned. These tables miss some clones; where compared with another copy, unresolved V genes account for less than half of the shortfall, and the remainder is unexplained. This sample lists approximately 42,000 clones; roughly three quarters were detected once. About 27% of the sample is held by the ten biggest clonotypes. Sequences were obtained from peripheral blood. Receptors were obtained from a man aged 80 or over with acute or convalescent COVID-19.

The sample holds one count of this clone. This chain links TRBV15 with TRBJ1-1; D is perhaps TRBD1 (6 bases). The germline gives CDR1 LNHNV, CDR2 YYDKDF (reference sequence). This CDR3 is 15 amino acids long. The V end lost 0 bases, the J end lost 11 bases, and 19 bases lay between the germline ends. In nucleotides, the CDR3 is TGTGCCACCAGCAGAGATATAACAGGGTTGGTTGGGGCTTTCTTT. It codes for CATSRDITGLVGAFF.

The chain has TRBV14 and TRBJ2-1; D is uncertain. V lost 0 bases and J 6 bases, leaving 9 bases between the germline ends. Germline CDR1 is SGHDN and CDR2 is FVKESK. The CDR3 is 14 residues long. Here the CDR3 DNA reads TGTGCCAGCAGCCAAGATCTAGGATTCAATGAGCAGTTCTTC. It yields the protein CASSQDLGFNEQFF.

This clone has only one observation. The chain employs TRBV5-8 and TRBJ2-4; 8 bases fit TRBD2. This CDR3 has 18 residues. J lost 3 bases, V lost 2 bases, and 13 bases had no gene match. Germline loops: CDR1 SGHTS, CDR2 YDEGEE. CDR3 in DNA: TGTGCCAGCAGCTTAGCGGGGGCCTTCCCGCGGGGCAAAAACATTCAGTACTTC. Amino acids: CASSLAGAFPRGKNIQYF.

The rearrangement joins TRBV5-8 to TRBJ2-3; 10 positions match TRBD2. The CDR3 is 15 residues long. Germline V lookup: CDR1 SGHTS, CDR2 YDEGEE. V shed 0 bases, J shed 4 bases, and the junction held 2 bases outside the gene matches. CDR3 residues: CASSLAGTSADTQYF. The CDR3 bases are TGTGCCAGCAGCTTGGCCGGGACTAGCGCAGATACGCAGTATTTT.

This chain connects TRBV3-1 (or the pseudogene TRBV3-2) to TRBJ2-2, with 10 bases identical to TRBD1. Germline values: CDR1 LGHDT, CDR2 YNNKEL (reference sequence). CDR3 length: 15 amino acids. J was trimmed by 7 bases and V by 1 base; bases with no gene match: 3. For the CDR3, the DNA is TGTGCCAGCAGCCAAGGGGACAGGGGAATCGGGGAGCTGTTTTTT. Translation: CASSQGDRGIGELFF.

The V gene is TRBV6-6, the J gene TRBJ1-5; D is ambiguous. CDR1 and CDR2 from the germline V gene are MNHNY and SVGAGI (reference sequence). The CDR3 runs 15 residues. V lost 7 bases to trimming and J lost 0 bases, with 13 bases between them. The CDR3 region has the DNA TGTGCCAGCATTCACTACTTCAGTAGCAATCAGCCCCAGCATTTT. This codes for CASIHYFSSNQPQHF.

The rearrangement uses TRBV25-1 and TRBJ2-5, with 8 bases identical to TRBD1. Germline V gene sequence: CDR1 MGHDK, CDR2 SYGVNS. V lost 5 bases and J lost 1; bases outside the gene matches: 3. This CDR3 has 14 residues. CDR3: CASSSTGAQETQYF. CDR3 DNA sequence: TGTGCCAGCAGTTCGACAGGGGCCCAAGAGACCCAGTACTTC.

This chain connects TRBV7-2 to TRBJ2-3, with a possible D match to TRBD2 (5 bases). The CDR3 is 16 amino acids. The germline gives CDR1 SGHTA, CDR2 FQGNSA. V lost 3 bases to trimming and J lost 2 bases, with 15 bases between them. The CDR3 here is CASSLDFAEPTDTQYF. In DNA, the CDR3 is TGTGCCAGCAGCTTGGACTTTGCGGAGCCCACAGATACGCAGTATTTT.

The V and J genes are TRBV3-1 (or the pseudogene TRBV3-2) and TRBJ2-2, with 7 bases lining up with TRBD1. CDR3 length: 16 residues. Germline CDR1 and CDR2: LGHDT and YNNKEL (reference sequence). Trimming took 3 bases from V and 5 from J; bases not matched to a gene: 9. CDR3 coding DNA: TGTGCCAGCAGCCATCACCAAGGGGGCGGGACCGGGGAGCTGTTTTTT. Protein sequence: CASSHHQGGGTGELFF.

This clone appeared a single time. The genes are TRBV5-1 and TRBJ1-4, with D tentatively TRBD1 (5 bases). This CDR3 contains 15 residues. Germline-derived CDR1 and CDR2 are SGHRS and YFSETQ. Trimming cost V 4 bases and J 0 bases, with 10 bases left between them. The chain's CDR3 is CASSTDRATNEKLFF. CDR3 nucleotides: TGCGCCAGCAGCACAGACAGAGCAACTAATGAAAAACTGTTTTTT.

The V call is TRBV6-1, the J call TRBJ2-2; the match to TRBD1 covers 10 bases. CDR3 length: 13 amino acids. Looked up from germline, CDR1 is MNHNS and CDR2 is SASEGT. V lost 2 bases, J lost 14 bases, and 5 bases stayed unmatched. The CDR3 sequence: CASSERGDRGLFF. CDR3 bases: TGTGCCAGCAGTGAAAGGGGGGACAGGGGCCTGTTTTTT.

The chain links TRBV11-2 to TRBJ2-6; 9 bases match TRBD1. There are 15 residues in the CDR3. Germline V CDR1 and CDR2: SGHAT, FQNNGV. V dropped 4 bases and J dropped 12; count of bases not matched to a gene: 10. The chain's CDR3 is CASSSAGDRATVLTF. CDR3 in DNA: TGTGCCAGCAGCTCGGCAGGGGACAGGGCTACCGTCCTGACTTTC.

This CDR3 is CASSAWTGALAGELFF. CDR3 sequence (DNA): TGTGCCAGCAGCGCTTGGACAGGGGCGTTAGCCGGGGAGCTGTTTTTT. The rearrangement joins TRBV21-1 to TRBJ2-2; the table names TRBD1, a call not compared with the DNA. TRBV21-1 is a pseudogene locus. The CDR3 sequence is 16 residues long.

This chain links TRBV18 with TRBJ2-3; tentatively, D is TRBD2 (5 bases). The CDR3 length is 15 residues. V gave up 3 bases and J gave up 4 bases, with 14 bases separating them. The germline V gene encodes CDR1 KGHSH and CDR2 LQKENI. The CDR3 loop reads CASSPTRGSSDTQYF. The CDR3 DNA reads TGTGCCAGCTCACCGACCCGGGGAAGCTCAGATACGCAGTATTTT.

CDR3 DNA sequence: TGTGCCAGCAGCTTAGGCATGGGGGGGCCCTCGGTAGATACGCAGTATTTT. It yields the protein CASSLGMGGPSVDTQYF. The chain combines TRBV7-3 with TRBJ2-3, with D perhaps TRBD2 (7 bases). V was clipped by 2 bases and J by 5 bases, with 20 bases between them. Per germline, CDR1 SGHTA and CDR2 FQGTGA. CDR3 length equals 17 residues.

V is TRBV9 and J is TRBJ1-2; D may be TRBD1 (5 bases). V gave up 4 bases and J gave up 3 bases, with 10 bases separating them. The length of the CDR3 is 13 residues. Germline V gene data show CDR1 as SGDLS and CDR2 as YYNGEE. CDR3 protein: CASSPLTDYGYTF. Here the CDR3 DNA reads TGTGCCAGCAGCCCGCTGACAGACTATGGCTACACCTTC.

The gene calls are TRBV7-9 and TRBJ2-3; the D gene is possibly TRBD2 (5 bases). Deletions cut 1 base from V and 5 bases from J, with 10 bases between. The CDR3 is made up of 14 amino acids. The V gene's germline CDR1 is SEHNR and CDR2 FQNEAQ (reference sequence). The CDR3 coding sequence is TGTGCCAGCAGCTTAGTGAACGGGGTAGATACGCAGTATTTT. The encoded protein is CASSLVNGVDTQYF. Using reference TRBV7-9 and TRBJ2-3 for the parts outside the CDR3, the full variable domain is DTGVSQNPRHKITKRGQNVTFRCDPISEHNRLYWYRQTLGQGPEFLTYFQNEAQLEKSRLLSDRFSAERPKGSFSTLEIQRTEQGDSAMYLCASSLVNGVDTQYFGPGTRLTVL.

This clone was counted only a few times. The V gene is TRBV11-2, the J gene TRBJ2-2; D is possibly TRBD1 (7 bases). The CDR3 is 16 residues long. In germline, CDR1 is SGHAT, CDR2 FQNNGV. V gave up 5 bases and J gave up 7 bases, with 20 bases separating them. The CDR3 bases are TGTGCCAGCAGCAGAACTAGCCAACAGGGGAGCGGGGAGCTGTTTTTT. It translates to CASSRTSQQGSGELFF.

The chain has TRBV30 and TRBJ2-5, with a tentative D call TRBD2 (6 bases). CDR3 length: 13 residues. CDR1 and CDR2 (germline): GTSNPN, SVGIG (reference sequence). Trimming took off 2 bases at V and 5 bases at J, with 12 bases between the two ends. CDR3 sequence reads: CAWSTGLAETQYF. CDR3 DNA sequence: TGTGCCTGGAGTACGGGACTGGCGGAGACCCAGTACTTC. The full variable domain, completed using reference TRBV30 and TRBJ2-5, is SQTIHQWPATLVQPVGSPLSLECTVEGTSNPNLYWYRQAAGRGLQLLFYSVGIGQISSEVPQNLSASRPQDRQFILSSKKLLLSDSGFYLCAWSTGLAETQYFGPGTRLLVL.

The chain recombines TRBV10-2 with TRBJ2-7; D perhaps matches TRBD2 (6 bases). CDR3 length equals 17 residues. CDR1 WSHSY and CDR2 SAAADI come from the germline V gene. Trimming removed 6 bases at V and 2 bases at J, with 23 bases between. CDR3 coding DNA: TGCGCCAGCAGGGGACTCGCTCAGGGTAGGGGCACCTACGAGCAGTACTTC. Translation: CASRGLAQGRGTYEQYF.

The CDR3 reads CASRGREDTQYF. CDR3 bases: TGTGCCAGCAGGGGACGGGAGGATACGCAGTATTTT. The chain uses TRBV2 and TRBJ2-3; D is perhaps TRBD2 (6 bases). V was clipped by 6 bases and J by 6 bases, with 10 bases between them. There are 12 residues in the CDR3. Germline V lookup: CDR1 SNHLY, CDR2 FYNNEI.

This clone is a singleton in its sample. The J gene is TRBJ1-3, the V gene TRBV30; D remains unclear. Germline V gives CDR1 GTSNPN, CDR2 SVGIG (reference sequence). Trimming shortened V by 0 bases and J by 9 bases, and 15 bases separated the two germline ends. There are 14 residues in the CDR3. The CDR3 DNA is TGTGCCTGGAGTGTAGAGGGCTTCCAAGGCACCATATATTTT. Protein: CAWSVEGFQGTIYF. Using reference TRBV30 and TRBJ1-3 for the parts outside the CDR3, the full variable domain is SQTIHQWPATLVQPVGSPLSLECTVEGTSNPNLYWYRQAAGRGLQLLFYSVGIGQISSEVPQNLSASRPQDRQFILSSKKLLLSDSGFYLCAWSVEGFQGTIYFGEGSWLTVV.